Listed here are 5 T cell receptor beta chains from one sample, sequenced in a study of blood T cells in healthy people across ages. Then a second PCR, running about 6 to 11 cycles, was carried out with a sample-barcoded 5' primer and a J-beta primer mix. TCRdb processed the 5' RACE reads anew with MiXCR; each CDR3 protein has one entry. Counted here are 1.4 million to 1.5 million distinct CDR3 sequences, about 43% occurring once; the ten biggest clones make up under 8%. The specimen sequenced was blood. These receptors all stem from a woman aged 18 to 35 in good health.

There are many counts of this clonotype. CDR3 sequence reads: CASSFGTVGTDMEYF. The CDR3 coding sequence is TGTGCCAGCAGTTTTGGAACAGTGGGGACAGATATGGAATATTTT. The rearrangement links TRBV12-3 or TRBV12-4 to TRBJ2-3, with 7 bases matching TRBD1. The V and J ends lost 3 bases and 15 bases, in that order; junction bases with no gene match: 18. This CDR3 comprises 15 residues.

The chain combines TRBV27 with TRBJ2-3, with D perhaps matching TRBD2 (6 bases). The CDR3 runs 14 residues. V was pared by 5 bases and J by 3 bases, with 12 bases between. CDR1 MNHEY and CDR2 SMNVEV come from the germline V gene (reference sequence). The CDR3 DNA follows: TGTGCCAGCAGTCGGTTAGGGACTACAGATACGCAGTATTTT. This translates into CASSRLGTTDTQYF.

This sequence joins TRBV4-2 and TRBJ1-6; possible D gene TRBD1, 5 bases. The V gene's germline CDR1 is LGHNA and CDR2 YNFKEQ. This CDR3 has 17 residues. The ends were cut back, 0 bases at V and 9 bases at J, with 18 bases in the middle. The CDR3 DNA reads TGTGCCAGCAGCCAAGATAGTTCGGGGCTGGATGGTTCACCCCTCCACTTT. Encoded protein: CASSQDSSGLDGSPLHF.

This clonotype was observed a few times. V gene TRBV24-1 combines with J gene TRBJ1-2, with D perhaps matching TRBD1 (5 bases). CDR1 is KGHDR, CDR2 SFDVKD, per germline. The V end was cut by 9 bases, the J end by 3 bases, with 10 bases between. This CDR3 has 12 residues. CDR3 nucleotide sequence: TGTGCCACCCACGGGGGGGACTATGGCTACACCTTC. The encoded protein is CATHGGDYGYTF.

The chain uses TRBV5-1 and TRBJ2-3; 8 bases align to TRBD2. Germline V gives CDR1 SGHRS, CDR2 YFSETQ. The CDR3 has 16 residues. V was clipped by 0 bases and J by 2 bases; unmatched bases: 5. The CDR3 sequence: CASSLELAENTDTQYF. The CDR3 DNA reads as TGCGCCAGCAGCTTGGAACTAGCGGAAAACACAGATACGCAGTATTTT.